The following is a TCR beta chain sequence with its context. The data stem from a study of identical twins. Each CDR3 protein gets one entry after TCRdb re-called the 5' RACE reads with MiXCR. The data hold hundreds of thousands of distinct CDR3 sequences, with 9% to 15% observed a single time. There were only healthy Caucasians among the donors. The CDR3 extends over 13 amino acids. Germline V CDR1 and CDR2: MGHDK, SYGVNS. Trimming at V came to 8 bases and at J to 9 bases, leaving 9 bases not matched to a gene. The sample also formed part of further work on yellow fever vaccine responses in identical twins.

The chain uses TRBV25-1 and TRBJ2-1; 8 bases line up with TRBD2. This receptor was identified in a woman aged 18-29 years in good health. Sequencing was done on a sample of PBMCs. CDR3 amino acids: CASAIAGRGEQFF. The CDR3 DNA sequence: TGTGCCAGCGCAATAGCGGGGAGAGGTGAGCAGTTCTTC.